This TCR beta chain was captured in a study of cytomegalovirus exposure and HLA in healthy donors. Whole-study findings and limits: Exclusion as indistinguishable affected some V segments, including TRBV6-2 and TRBV6-3. Using the classifier, cytomegalovirus status was reportedly diagnosed with high specificity and sensitivity. The authors reported that TCR beta sequences could predict HLA-A and HLA-B alleles. These predictions were accurate for most subjects in the first cohort.

The CDR3 is made up of 15 amino acids. The germline CDR1 and CDR2 sequences are SEHNR and FQNEAQ (reference sequence). This clone was observed once. The antigen is undetermined. A read error may produce the germline difference seen at one junction end. Everyone who donated was a healthy bone marrow donor. Researchers ran the PCR with 60 Vbeta and 13 Jbeta primers. TCRdb's table, derived via immunoSEQ multiplex PCR, lists solely in-frame clones and lacks some. This table has under 250,000 clones, approximately 82% appearing once. What was sequenced was PBMCs. The TCR comes from a man younger than 30 in good health and CMV-seronegative. The chain employs TRBV7-9 and TRBJ1-6, with a tentative D call TRBD1 (5 bases). The CDR3 loop is CASSYSGGSNSPLHF. The CDR3 region has the DNA TGTGCCAGCAGTTACAGCGGGGGGTCTAATTCGCCCCTCCACTTT. The full variable domain, its missing parts supplied by reference TRBV7-9 and TRBJ1-6, is DTGVSQNPRHKITKRGQNVTFRCDPISEHNRLYWYRQTLGQGPEFLTYFQNEAQLEKSRLLSDRFSAERPKGSFSTLEIQRTEQGDSAMYLCASSYSGGSNSPLHFGNGTRLTVT.